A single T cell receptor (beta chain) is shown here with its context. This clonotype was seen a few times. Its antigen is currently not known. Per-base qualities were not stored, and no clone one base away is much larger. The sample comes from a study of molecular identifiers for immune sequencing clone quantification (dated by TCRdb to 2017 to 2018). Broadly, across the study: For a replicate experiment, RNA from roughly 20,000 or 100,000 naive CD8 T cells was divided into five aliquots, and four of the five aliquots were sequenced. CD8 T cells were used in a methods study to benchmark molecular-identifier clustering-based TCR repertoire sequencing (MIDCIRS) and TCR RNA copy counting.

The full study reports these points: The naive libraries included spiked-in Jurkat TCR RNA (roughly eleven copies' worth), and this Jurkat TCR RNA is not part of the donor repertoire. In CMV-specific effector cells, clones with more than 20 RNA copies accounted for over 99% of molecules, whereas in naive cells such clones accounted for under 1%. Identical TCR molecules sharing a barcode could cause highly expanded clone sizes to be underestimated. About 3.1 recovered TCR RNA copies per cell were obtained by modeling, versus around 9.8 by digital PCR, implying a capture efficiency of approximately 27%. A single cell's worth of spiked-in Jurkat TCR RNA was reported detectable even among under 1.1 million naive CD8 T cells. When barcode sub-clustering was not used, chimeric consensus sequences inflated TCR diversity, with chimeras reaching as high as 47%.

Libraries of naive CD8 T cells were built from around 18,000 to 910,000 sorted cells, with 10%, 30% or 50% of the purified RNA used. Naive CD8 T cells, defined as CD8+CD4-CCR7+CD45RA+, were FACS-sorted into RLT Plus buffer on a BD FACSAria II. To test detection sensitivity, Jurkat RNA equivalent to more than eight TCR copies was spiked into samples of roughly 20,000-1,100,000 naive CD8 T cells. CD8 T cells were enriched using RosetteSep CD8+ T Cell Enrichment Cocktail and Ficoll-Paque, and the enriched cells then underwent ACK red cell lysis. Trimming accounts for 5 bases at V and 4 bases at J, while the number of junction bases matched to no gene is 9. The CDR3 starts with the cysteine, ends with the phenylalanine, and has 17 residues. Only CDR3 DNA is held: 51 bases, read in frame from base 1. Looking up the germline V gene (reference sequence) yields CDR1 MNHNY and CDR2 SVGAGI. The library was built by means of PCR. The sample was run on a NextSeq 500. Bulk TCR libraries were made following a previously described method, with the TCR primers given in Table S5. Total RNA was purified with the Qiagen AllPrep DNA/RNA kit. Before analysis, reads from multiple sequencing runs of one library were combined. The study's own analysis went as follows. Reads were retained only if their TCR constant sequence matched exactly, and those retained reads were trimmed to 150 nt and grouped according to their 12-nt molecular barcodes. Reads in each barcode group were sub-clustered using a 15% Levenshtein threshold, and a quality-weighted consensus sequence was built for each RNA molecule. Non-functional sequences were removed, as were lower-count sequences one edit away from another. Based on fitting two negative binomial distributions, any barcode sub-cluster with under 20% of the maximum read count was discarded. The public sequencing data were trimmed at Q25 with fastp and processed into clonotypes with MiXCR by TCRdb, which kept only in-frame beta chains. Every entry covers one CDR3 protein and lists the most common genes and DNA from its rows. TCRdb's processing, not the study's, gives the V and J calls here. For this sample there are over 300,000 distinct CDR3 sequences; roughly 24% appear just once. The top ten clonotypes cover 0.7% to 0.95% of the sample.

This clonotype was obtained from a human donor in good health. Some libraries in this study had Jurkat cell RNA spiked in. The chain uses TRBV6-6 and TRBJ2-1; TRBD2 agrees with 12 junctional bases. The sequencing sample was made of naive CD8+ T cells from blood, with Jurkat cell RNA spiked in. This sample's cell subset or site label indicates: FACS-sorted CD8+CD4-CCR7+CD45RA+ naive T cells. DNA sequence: TGTGCCAGCAGTCTTACGACTAGCGGGAGTCTATACAATGAGCAGTTCTTC. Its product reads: CASSLTTSGSLYNEQFF.